This T cell receptor beta chain derives from a study of control samples from healthy donors and cancer patients. The assay was immunoSEQ multiplex PCR, and TCRdb's table has in-frame clones only and misses some. The sample holds about 60,000 clones, 95% to 97% seen once. Germline V gene data show CDR1 as SGHTS and CDR2 as YDEGEE. V dropped 0 bases and J dropped 1 base, with 16 bases sitting between them. CDR3 size: 18 residues. J is TRBJ1-4 and V is TRBV5-8; possible D gene TRBD1, 5 bases. The sample was blood. The sequence was obtained from a woman between 18 and 29 years old in good health. This CDR3 is CASSLGSGPSITNEKLFF. The CDR3, as DNA: TGTGCCAGCAGCTTGGGGTCGGGGCCCTCGATAACTAATGAAAAACTGTTTTTT.